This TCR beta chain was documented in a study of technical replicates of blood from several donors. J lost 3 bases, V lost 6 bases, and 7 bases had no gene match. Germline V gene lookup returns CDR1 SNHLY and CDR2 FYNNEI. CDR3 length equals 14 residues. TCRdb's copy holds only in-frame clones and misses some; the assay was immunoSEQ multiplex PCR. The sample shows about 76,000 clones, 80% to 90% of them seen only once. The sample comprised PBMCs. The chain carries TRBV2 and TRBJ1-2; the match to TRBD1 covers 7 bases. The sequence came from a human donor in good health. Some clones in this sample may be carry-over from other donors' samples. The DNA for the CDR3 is TGTGCCAGCAGGCCACCTGACAGGGACTATGGCTACACCTTC. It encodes CASRPPDRDYGYTF.